One sample yielded the 2 T cell receptor beta chains listed below, sequenced in a study of cytomegalovirus exposure and HLA in healthy donors. PCR amplification relied on 60 Vbeta primers (plus 13 Jbeta primers). Assay used: immunoSEQ multiplex PCR; TCRdb lists only in-frame clones, some missing. The repertoire holds tens of thousands of clones, with around 76% as singletons. The sample was PBMCs. These receptors were obtained from a male donor in good health and CMV-seropositive.

The chain combines TRBV18 with TRBJ2-6, with TRBD1 matching over 9 bases. The germline V gene has CDR1 KGHSH and CDR2 LQKENI. Trimming cost V 2 bases and J 1 base; bases outside gene matches: 6. The CDR3 covers 18 residues. This CDR3 is CASSPTGGAFSGANVLTF. The CDR3 coding sequence is TGTGCCAGCTCACCAACAGGGGGCGCTTTTTCTGGGGCCAACGTCCTGACTTTC. The whole variable domain, filled in from reference TRBV18 and TRBJ2-6, reads NAGVMQNPRHLVRRRGQEARLRCSPMKGHSHVYWYRQLPEEGLKFMVYLQKENIIDESGMPKERFSAEFPKEGPSILRIQQVVRGDSAAYFCASSPTGGAFSGANVLTFGAGSRLTVL.

V usage is TRBV11-2 and J usage is TRBJ2-3, with TRBD1 matching over 11 bases. J was trimmed by 3 bases and V by 5 bases; bases with no gene match: 10. This CDR3 is built from 17 residues. Germline V CDR1 and CDR2: SGHAT, FQNNGV. Here the CDR3 reads CASSDRLDRGRTDTQYF. CDR3 bases: TGTGCCAGCAGCGACCGGCTGGACAGGGGGCGTACAGATACGCAGTATTTT.